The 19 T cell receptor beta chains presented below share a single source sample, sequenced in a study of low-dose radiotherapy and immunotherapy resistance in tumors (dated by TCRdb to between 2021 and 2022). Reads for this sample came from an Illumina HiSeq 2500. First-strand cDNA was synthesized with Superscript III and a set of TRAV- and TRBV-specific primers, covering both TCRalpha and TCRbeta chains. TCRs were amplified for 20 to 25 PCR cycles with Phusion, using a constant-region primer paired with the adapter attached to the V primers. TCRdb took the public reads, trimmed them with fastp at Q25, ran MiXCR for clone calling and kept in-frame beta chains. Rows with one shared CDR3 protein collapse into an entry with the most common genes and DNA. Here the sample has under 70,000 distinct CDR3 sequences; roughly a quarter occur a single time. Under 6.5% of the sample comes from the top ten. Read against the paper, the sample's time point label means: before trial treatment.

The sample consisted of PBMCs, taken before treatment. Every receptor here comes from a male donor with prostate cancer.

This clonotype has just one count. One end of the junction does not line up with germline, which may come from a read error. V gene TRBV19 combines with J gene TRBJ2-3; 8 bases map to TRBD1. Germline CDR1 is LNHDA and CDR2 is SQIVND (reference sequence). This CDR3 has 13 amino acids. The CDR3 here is CASSIGGTGTQYF. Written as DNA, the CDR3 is TGTGCCAGTAGTATAGGCGGGACAGGTACGCAGTATTTT.

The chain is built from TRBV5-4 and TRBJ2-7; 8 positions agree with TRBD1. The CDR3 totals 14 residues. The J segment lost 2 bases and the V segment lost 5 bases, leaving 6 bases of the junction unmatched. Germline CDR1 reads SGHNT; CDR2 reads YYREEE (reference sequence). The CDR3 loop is CASRSDRATYEQYF. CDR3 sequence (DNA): TGTGCCAGCAGATCGGACAGGGCCACCTACGAGCAGTACTTC.

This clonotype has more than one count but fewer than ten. CDR3 bases: TGTGCCAGCAGCTTAGATGGCTATGGCTACACCTTC. Protein: CASSLDGYGYTF. This chain links TRBV7-8 with TRBJ1-2; D gene uncertain. The CDR3 extends over 12 amino acids. Trimming removed 1 base at V and 4 bases at J, with 4 bases between. Germline CDR1 is SGHVS and CDR2 is FQNEAQ.

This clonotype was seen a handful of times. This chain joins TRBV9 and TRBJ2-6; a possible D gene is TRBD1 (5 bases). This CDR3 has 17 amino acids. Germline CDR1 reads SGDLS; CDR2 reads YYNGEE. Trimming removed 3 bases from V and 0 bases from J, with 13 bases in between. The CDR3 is CASSDQGVGSGANVLTF. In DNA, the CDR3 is TGTGCCAGCAGCGATCAGGGTGTAGGCTCTGGGGCCAACGTCCTGACTTTC.

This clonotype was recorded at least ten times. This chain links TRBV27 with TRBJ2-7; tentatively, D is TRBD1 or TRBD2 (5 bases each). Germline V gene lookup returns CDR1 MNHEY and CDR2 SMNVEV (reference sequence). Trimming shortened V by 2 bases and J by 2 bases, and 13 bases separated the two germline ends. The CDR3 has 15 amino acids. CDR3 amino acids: CASSLAGATAYEQYF. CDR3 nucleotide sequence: TGTGCCAGCAGTTTAGCCGGGGCTACCGCCTACGAGCAGTACTTC.

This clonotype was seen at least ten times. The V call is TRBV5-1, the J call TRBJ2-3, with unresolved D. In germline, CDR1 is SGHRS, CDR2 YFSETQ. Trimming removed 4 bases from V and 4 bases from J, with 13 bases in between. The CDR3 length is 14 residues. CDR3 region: CASSLMNGPDTQYF. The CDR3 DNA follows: TGCGCCAGCAGCCTCATGAATGGACCAGATACGCAGTATTTT.

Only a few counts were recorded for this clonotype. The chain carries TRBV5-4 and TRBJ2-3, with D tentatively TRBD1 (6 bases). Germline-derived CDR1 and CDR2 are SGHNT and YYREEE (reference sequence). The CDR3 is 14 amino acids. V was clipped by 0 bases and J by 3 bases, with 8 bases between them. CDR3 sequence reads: CASSLGTATDTQYF. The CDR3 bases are TGTGCCAGCAGCTTGGGGACAGCGACAGATACGCAGTATTTT.

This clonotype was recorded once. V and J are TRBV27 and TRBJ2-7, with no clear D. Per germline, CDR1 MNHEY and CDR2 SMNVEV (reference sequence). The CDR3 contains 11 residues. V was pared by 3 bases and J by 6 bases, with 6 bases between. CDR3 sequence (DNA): TGTGCCAGCAGTTTGCAGCGCGAGCAGTACTTC. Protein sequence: CASSLQREQYF.

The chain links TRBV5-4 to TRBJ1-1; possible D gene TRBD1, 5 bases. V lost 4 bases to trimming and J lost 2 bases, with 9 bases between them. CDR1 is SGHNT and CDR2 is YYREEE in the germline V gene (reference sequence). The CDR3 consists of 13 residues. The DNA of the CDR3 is TGTGCCAGCAGCGGAGGGGTAAACACTGAAGCTTTCTTT. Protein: CASSGGVNTEAFF.

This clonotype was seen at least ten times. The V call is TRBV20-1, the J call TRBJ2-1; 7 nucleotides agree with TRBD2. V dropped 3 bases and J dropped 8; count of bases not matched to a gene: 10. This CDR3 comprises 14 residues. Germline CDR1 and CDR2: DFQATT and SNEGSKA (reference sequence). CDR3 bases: TGCAGTGCTAGGACTAGCACGGTATGGGATGAGCAGTTCTTC. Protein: CSARTSTVWDEQFF.

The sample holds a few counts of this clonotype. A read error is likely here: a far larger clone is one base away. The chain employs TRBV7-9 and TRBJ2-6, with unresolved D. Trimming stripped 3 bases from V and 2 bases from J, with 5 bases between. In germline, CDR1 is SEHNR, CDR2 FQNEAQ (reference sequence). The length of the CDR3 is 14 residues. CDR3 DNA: TGTGCCAGCAGCTTTGGGGCTGGGGCCAACGTCCTGACTTTC. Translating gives CASSFGAGANVLTF.

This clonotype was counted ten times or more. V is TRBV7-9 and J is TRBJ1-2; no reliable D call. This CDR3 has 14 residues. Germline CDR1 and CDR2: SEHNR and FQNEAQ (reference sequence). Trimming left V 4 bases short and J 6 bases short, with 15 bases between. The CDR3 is CASSWARQDHGYTF. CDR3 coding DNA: TGTGCCAGCAGCTGGGCCCGACAAGACCATGGCTACACCTTC.

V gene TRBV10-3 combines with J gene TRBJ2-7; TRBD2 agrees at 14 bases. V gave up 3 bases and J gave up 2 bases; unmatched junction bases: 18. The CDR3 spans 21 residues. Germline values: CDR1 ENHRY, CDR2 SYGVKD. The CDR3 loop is CAISEGTSGRGIGPWAYEQYF. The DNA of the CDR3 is TGTGCCATCAGTGAAGGGACTAGCGGGAGAGGTATAGGTCCGTGGGCCTACGAGCAGTACTTC.

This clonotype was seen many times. CDR3 residues: CAWSSGQSYSNQPQHF. CDR3 DNA sequence: TGTGCCTGGAGTTCGGGACAGAGCTATAGCAATCAGCCCCAGCATTTT. The rearrangement uses TRBV30 and TRBJ1-5, with TRBD1 identical over 7 bases. Germline assignment: CDR1 GTSNPN and CDR2 SVGIG (reference sequence). The CDR3 spans 16 residues. Trimming cost V 2 bases and J 0 bases; bases outside gene matches: 7.

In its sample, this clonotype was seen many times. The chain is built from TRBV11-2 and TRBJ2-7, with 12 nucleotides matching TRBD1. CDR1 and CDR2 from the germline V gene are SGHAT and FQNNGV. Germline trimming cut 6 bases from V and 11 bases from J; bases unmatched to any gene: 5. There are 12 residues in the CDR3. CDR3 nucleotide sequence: TGTGCCAGCAGATCCGGGACAGGGGGCGAGTACTTC. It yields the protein CASRSGTGGEYF. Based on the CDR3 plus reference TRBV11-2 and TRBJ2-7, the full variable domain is EAGVAQSPRYKIIEKRQSVAFWCNPISGHATLYWYQQILGQGPKLLIQFQNNGVVDDSQLPKDRFSAERLKGVDSTLKIQPAKLEDSAVYLCASRSGTGGEYFGPGTRLTVT.

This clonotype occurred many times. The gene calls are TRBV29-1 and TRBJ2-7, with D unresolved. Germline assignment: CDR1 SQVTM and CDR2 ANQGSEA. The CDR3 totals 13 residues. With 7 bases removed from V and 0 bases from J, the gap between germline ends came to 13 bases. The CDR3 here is CSGGGRSSYEQYF. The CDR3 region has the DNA TGCAGCGGTGGCGGCAGGAGCTCCTACGAGCAGTACTTC.

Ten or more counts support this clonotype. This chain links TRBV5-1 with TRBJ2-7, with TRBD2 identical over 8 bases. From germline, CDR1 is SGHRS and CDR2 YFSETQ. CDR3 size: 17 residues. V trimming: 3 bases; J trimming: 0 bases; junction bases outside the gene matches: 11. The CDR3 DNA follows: TGCGCCAGCAGCTGGACTAGCACTCGATACGGCTCCTACGAGCAGTACTTC. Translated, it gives CASSWTSTRYGSYEQYF.

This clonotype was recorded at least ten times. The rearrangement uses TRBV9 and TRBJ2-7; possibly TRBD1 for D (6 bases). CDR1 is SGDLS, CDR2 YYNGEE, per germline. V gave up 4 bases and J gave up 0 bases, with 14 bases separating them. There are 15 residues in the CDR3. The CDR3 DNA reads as TGTGCCAGCAGCCCATCGGGGACACCCTCCTACGAGCAGTACTTC. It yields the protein CASSPSGTPSYEQYF.

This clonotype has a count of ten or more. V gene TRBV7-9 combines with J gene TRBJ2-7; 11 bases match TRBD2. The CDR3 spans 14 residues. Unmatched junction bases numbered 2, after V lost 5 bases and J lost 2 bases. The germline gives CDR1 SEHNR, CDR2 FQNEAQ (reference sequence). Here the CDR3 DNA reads TGTGCCAGCAGCACTAGCGGGGGTACCTACGAGCAGTACTTC. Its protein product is CASSTSGGTYEQYF.